This TCR beta chain comes out of a study of T cell responses to AZD1222 COVID-19 vaccine. J gave up 5 bases and V 3 bases, and 13 bases lay outside the gene matches. The CDR3 spans 17 residues. Germline V lookup: CDR1 SGDLS, CDR2 YYNGEE. Libraries were prepared by immunoSEQ multiplex PCR; TCRdb keeps only in-frame clonotypes and omits some of them. The sample has some 150,000 clones, around 92% seen once. V gene TRBV9 combines with J gene TRBJ2-5, with 10 bases aligning to TRBD2. The TCR comes from an adult who received the AZD1222 COVID-19 vaccine. Sample: peripheral blood, taken 28 days after the second AZD1222 dose. The CDR3 spells CASSAGIAGGPLETQYF. CDR3 nucleotide sequence: TGTGCCAGCAGCGCAGGGATAGCGGGAGGCCCTTTGGAGACCCAGTACTTC.